This TCR beta chain was documented in a study of Ad26.COV2.S vaccination and SARS-CoV-2 variants. Study-level information: Ad26.COV2.S given intramuscularly, once or twice 56 days apart.

Overall study results and limits: Analyses of TCR breadth and depth may have underestimated total T cell responses.

The CDR3 runs 14 residues. After removal of 5 bases from V and 4 bases from J, the junction contained 7 bases not matched to a gene. Per the germline V gene, CDR1 is MDHEN and CDR2 is SYDVKM. Regarding treatment: around 19 received Ad26.COV2.S at low or high dose, single or two shots; about five received placebo; per-sample allocation not given. On day 63 after the first injection, vaccine and placebo recipients gave samples. The data were produced by immunoSEQ multiplex PCR, yet TCRdb's version contains in-frame clones alone and is incomplete. The sample consists of approximately 280,000 clones, over 75% of them appearing once. Turning to this clone: Its antigen is not identified.

This sequence was found in a person aged 18-65 years who received the Ad26.COV2.S COVID-19 vaccine or a placebo. The chain links TRBV28 to TRBJ1-2; 7 positions agree with TRBD1. The input for sequencing was peripheral blood, taken in a trial of Ad26.COV2.S vaccine versus placebo. CDR3 in amino acids: CASSPQGVSYGYTF. Written as DNA, the CDR3 is TGTGCCAGCAGTCCTCAGGGGGTTAGCTATGGCTACACCTTC.